One sample yielded the 29 T cell receptor beta chains listed below, sequenced in a study of radiation and T cells in renal cell carcinoma. Measured with immunoSEQ multiplex PCR; TCRdb has only the in-frame clones, and not every one. The repertoire includes some 150,000 clones, 75% to 90% of them detected once, and approximately 20% sits in the top ten. Time point meaning: baseline pretreatment blood. Treatment given: 15 Gy SBRT to primary tumor, nephrectomy 4 weeks later. Sequenced here: blood, sampled from a patient whose treatment included radiotherapy and nephrectomy. All receptors come from a woman in her forties or fifties with renal cell carcinoma.

The CDR3 region is CSSTMNTEAFF. The CDR3 nucleotides read TGCAGCTCGACGATGAACACTGAAGCTTTCTTT. This chain links TRBV29-1 with TRBJ1-1, with D unresolved. This CDR3 has 11 amino acids. CDR1 and CDR2 (germline): SQVTM, ANQGSEA. Trimming took 8 bases from V and 0 from J, leaving 7 bases between them.

The rearrangement joins TRBV6-5 to TRBJ1-5; D unclear. Germline-derived CDR1 and CDR2 are MNHEY and SVGAGI. V was trimmed by 0 bases and J by 4 bases, leaving 7 bases between them. CDR3 length: 14 amino acids. CDR3 loop: CASSYSSGNQPQHF. CDR3 nucleotides: TGTGCCAGCAGTTACTCCTCGGGTAATCAGCCCCAGCATTTT.

The chain is built from TRBV6-5 and TRBJ1-5; D not certain. The V gene's germline CDR1 is MNHEY and CDR2 SVGAGI. This CDR3 is 13 amino acids long. V was trimmed by 5 bases and J by 7 bases, leaving 12 bases between them. CDR3 region: CASSPPPGQPQHF. The CDR3 DNA reads TGTGCCAGCAGTCCCCCTCCGGGGCAGCCCCAGCATTTT.

The V call is TRBV5-6, the J call TRBJ1-2; D is perhaps TRBD1 (5 bases). Trimming pared 0 bases from V and 2 bases from J, leaving 14 bases between. The germline CDR1 and CDR2 sequences are SGHDT and YYEEEE. This CDR3 spans 16 amino acids. In nucleotides, the CDR3 is TGTGCCAGCAGCTTGGCCCATGGGGGATGGAACTATGGCTACACCTTC. The encoded protein is CASSLAHGGWNYGYTF.

The chain links TRBV5-1 to TRBJ1-2, with 7 positions matching TRBD1. CDR1 is SGHRS, CDR2 YFSETQ, per germline. CDR3 size: 13 residues. Trimming cost V 2 bases and J 6 bases; bases outside gene matches: 4. This chain's CDR3 is CASSLDRADGYTF. The CDR3 coding sequence is TGCGCCAGCAGCTTAGACAGGGCTGATGGCTACACCTTC.

The CDR3 DNA follows: TGTGCCAGCTCGCCAGGCACAGGGCCCTACGAGCAGTACTTC. This encodes CASSPGTGPYEQYF. V is TRBV18 and J is TRBJ2-7, with a weak D call TRBD1 (6 bases). V dropped 6 bases and J dropped 2 bases, with 14 bases sitting between them. CDR3 length: 14 residues. Germline V gene sequence: CDR1 KGHSH, CDR2 LQKENI.

This chain joins TRBV5-6 and TRBJ2-7, with 10 bases matching TRBD1. The trim removed 4 bases at V and 3 bases at J, leaving 7 bases unmatched. The V gene's germline CDR1 is SGHDT and CDR2 YYEEEE. This CDR3 has 15 residues. The CDR3 DNA reads as TGTGCCAGCAGCCGCCGACAGGGGGCTGGCTACGAGCAGTACTTC. It is translated as CASSRRQGAGYEQYF.

This chain joins TRBV4-1 and TRBJ1-3; D not certain. The CDR3 is 13 residues long. CDR1 MGHRA and CDR2 YSYEKL come from the germline V gene. Trimming removed 1 base at V and 4 bases at J, with 5 bases between. The CDR3: CASSQGAGNTIYF. The CDR3 DNA follows: TGCGCCAGCAGCCAAGGTGCGGGAAACACCATATATTTT.

V and J are TRBV2 and TRBJ2-5; 11 positions agree with TRBD2. This CDR3 spans 13 amino acids. CDR1 and CDR2 (germline): SNHLY, FYNNEI. V was clipped by 4 bases and J by 5 bases; unmatched bases: 0. The CDR3 loop is CASSGLAGETQYF. The CDR3 nucleotides read TGTGCCAGCAGTGGACTAGCGGGGGAGACCCAGTACTTC.

The V call is TRBV5-6, the J call TRBJ2-7; TRBD1 or TRBD2 may be the D gene (5 bases each). The CDR3 is 14 residues long. Germline V gene lookup returns CDR1 SGHDT and CDR2 YYEEEE. V was clipped by 0 bases and J by 4 bases, with 11 bases between them. The DNA of the CDR3 is TGTGCCAGCAGCTTGGGTTTCAGGGAGTACGAGCAGTACTTC. Its protein product is CASSLGFREYEQYF.

This chain joins TRBV5-1 and TRBJ1-4; 10 bases align to TRBD1. This CDR3 is built from 17 residues. V shed 4 bases and J 8 bases; nucleotides not matched to a gene: 14. Germline loops: CDR1 SGHRS, CDR2 YFSETQ. CDR3: CASSEGTGDGGGEKLFF. The CDR3 DNA reads as TGCGCCAGCAGCGAAGGGACAGGGGATGGTGGCGGGGAAAAACTGTTTTTT.

The genes are TRBV2 and TRBJ2-5; TRBD1 is a possible D gene (6 bases). The germline gives CDR1 SNHLY, CDR2 FYNNEI. Between the trimmed V and J ends, which lost 4 bases and 4 bases, there was a span of 13 bases. The length of the CDR3 is 14 residues. The CDR3 is CASSGTARRETQYF. The CDR3 coding sequence is TGTGCCAGCAGTGGGACAGCCAGACGAGAGACCCAGTACTTC.

The genes are TRBV10-3 and TRBJ1-2; TRBD1 agrees at 8 bases. V dropped 0 bases and J dropped 10; count of bases not matched to a gene: 7. The CDR3 has 14 residues. From germline, CDR1 is ENHRY and CDR2 SYGVKD. The CDR3 reads CAISESTGEVNYTF. In DNA, the CDR3 is TGTGCCATCAGTGAGTCGACAGGGGAAGTAAACTACACCTTC.

The chain combines TRBV4-3 with TRBJ2-3; D gene ambiguous. CDR1 and CDR2 from the germline V gene are LGHNA and YSLEER. V dropped 3 bases and J dropped 3 bases, with 10 bases sitting between them. The CDR3 spans 14 residues. This CDR3 reads CASSQSTYTDTQYF. CDR3 DNA: TGCGCCAGCAGCCAGAGTACGTATACAGATACGCAGTATTTT.

This clone was detected only once. The rearrangement uses TRBV7-6 and TRBJ2-7; 9 positions agree with TRBD1. Germline trimming cut 5 bases from V and 4 bases from J; bases unmatched to any gene: 3. The germline gives CDR1 SGHVS, CDR2 FNYEAQ. This CDR3 is built from 13 residues. The CDR3 sequence is CASSPQGAYEQYF. CDR3 nucleotide sequence: TGTGCCAGCAGCCCACAGGGGGCATACGAGCAGTACTTC.

The table lists this clone with a count of one. The chain couples TRBV6-5 to TRBJ2-3, with TRBD1 identical over 10 bases. The CDR3 runs to 16 residues. Germline loops: CDR1 MNHEY, CDR2 SVGAGI. With V trimmed by 2 bases and J by 8 bases, 10 bases remained unmatched. The CDR3 loop is CASSYTPGQGLGTQYF. For the CDR3, the DNA is TGTGCCAGCAGTTACACACCGGGACAGGGGTTGGGTACGCAGTATTTT.

The chain recombines TRBV10-1 with TRBJ2-3, with D possibly TRBD1 on 6 matching bases. Trimming took 4 bases from V and 1 from J, leaving 15 bases between them. From germline, CDR1 is WNHNN and CDR2 SYGVQD (reference sequence). The CDR3 is 16 amino acids. CDR3 in amino acids: CASSAHRAAGTDTQYF. The CDR3 nucleotides are TGCGCCAGCAGTGCACACAGGGCGGCAGGCACAGATACGCAGTATTTT.

The chain couples TRBV5-6 to TRBJ2-5; D may be TRBD1 or TRBD2 (6 bases each). The ends were cut back, 7 bases at V and 4 bases at J, with 20 bases in the middle. Germline-derived CDR1 and CDR2 are SGHDT and YYEEEE. This CDR3 has 15 residues. The CDR3 DNA is TGTGCCAGCGCCCGAGGGCCGGGGGCGGGAGAGACCCAGTACTTC. Protein sequence: CASARGPGAGETQYF.

V usage is TRBV25-1 and J usage is TRBJ2-7, with D maybe TRBD2 (6 bases). Trimming shortened V by 1 base and J by 4 bases, and 17 bases separated the two germline ends. The CDR3 is 16 amino acids. In germline, CDR1 is MGHDK, CDR2 SYGVNS. This CDR3 reads CASSESNWREFYEQYF. Written as DNA, the CDR3 is TGTGCCAGCAGTGAATCAAATTGGCGGGAATTTTACGAGCAGTACTTC.

The V gene is TRBV5-6, the J gene TRBJ2-4, with 9 bases fitting TRBD1. CDR1 is SGHDT, CDR2 YYEEEE, per germline. The junction had 7 bases not matched to a gene; V was cut back by 10 bases and J by 5 bases. CDR3 length: 13 amino acids. The CDR3 spells CAGRRTGENIQYF. As DNA, the CDR3 is TGTGCCGGGAGACGGACAGGGGAAAACATTCAGTACTTC.

There are a few counts of this clone. The CDR3 DNA is TGTGCCAGTAGTTTGGGTGGGGTGAATTCACCCCTCCACTTT. Residues: CASSLGGVNSPLHF. The rearrangement joins TRBV19 to TRBJ1-6; D remains ambiguous. V lost 5 bases and J lost 7, with 12 bases in between. The CDR3 runs 14 residues. In germline, CDR1 is LNHDA, CDR2 SQIVND (reference sequence).

This chain connects TRBV4-1 to TRBJ1-6, with TRBD1 matching over 9 bases. CDR3 length: 17 residues. The germline V gene encodes CDR1 MGHRA and CDR2 YSYEKL. After removal of 1 base from V and 6 bases from J, the junction contained 7 bases not matched to a gene. CDR3 in amino acids: CASSQGLQGARNSPLHF. The DNA for the CDR3 is TGCGCCAGCAGCCAAGGGTTACAGGGGGCACGTAATTCACCCCTCCACTTT.

The V call is TRBV18, the J call TRBJ2-7; 7 nucleotides line up with TRBD1. The germline CDR1 and CDR2 sequences are KGHSH and LQKENI. This CDR3 comprises 15 residues. After removal of 6 bases from V and 2 bases from J, the junction contained 10 bases not matched to a gene. The CDR3 region is CASSLDRVNPYEQYF. DNA for the CDR3: TGTGCCAGCTCCCTTGACAGGGTGAATCCCTACGAGCAGTACTTC.

The V call is TRBV19, the J call TRBJ1-5; no definite D call. V was cut by 6 bases and J by 2 bases, with 11 bases left in between. Per germline, CDR1 LNHDA and CDR2 SQIVND (reference sequence). The CDR3 covers 14 residues. CDR3 in DNA: TGTGCCAGTAGCCGGAGCGGAGGCAATCAGCCCCAGCATTTT. Protein sequence: CASSRSGGNQPQHF.

The chain combines TRBV7-7 with TRBJ2-2; a possible D gene is TRBD1 (6 bases). Germline V gene data show CDR1 as SSHAT and CDR2 as FNYEAQ (reference sequence). The V end lost 1 base, the J end lost 4 bases, and 10 bases lay between the germline ends. The CDR3 covers 15 residues. In DNA, the CDR3 is TGTGCCAGCAGCTTAGACAGGGAAGGCACCGGGGAGCTGTTTTTT. Its translation is CASSLDREGTGELFF. Looking up the rest from reference TRBV7-7 and TRBJ2-2 gives the full variable domain: GAGVSQSPRYKVTKRGQDVTLRCDPISSHATLYWYQQALGQGPEFLTYFNYEAQPDKSGLPSDRFSAERPEGSISTLTIQRTEQRDSAMYRCASSLDREGTGELFFGEGSRLTVL.

This chain uses TRBV5-1 with TRBJ2-7; D is tentatively TRBD1 or TRBD2 (7 bases each). The germline V gene encodes CDR1 SGHRS and CDR2 YFSETQ. V gave up 2 bases and J gave up 3 bases, with 15 bases separating them. The CDR3 has 15 residues. This chain's CDR3 is CASSFLDREGYEQYF. The CDR3, as DNA: TGCGCCAGCAGCTTCTTAGACAGGGAGGGCTACGAGCAGTACTTC.

The rearrangement uses TRBV19 and TRBJ1-3, with D unresolved. In germline, CDR1 is LNHDA, CDR2 SQIVND (reference sequence). The CDR3 sequence is 15 residues long. V was pared by 7 bases and J by 2 bases, with 15 bases between. CDR3 region: CASTSSLTAGNTIYF. The CDR3 nucleotides are TGTGCCAGTACCTCCAGTCTGACTGCTGGAAACACCATATATTTT. Together with reference TRBV19 and TRBJ1-3, the CDR3 gives the full variable domain: DGGITQSPKYLFRKEGQNVTLSCEQNLNHDAMYWYRQDPGQGLRLIYYSQIVNDFQKGDIAEGYSVSREKKESFPLTVTSAQKNPTAFYLCASTSSLTAGNTIYFGEGSWLTVV.

This sequence joins TRBV7-2 and TRBJ2-2; D may be TRBD2 (5 bases). The CDR3 totals 16 residues. V shed 3 bases and J shed 3 bases, with 14 bases lying between them. Germline values: CDR1 SGHTA, CDR2 FQGNSA. CDR3 loop: CASSFFPEAYTGELFF. CDR3 nucleotide sequence: TGTGCCAGCAGCTTCTTCCCGGAGGCATACACCGGGGAGCTGTTTTTT.

The J gene is TRBJ1-3, the V gene TRBV9, with D possibly being TRBD1 (5 bases). The CDR3 runs to 15 residues. Trimming stripped 3 bases from V and 4 bases from J, with 14 bases between. Germline V gene lookup returns CDR1 SGDLS and CDR2 YYNGEE. CDR3 DNA sequence: TGTGCCAGCAGCGCCCCAGGGTCGGGAGGAAACACCATATATTTT. This gives the protein CASSAPGSGGNTIYF. Full variable domain (missing parts from reference TRBV9 and TRBJ1-3): DSGVTQTPKHLITATGQRVTLRCSPRSGDLSVYWYQQSLDQGLQFLIQYYNGEERAKGNILERFSAQQFPDLHSELNLSSLELGDSALYFCASSAPGSGGNTIYFGEGSWLTVV.